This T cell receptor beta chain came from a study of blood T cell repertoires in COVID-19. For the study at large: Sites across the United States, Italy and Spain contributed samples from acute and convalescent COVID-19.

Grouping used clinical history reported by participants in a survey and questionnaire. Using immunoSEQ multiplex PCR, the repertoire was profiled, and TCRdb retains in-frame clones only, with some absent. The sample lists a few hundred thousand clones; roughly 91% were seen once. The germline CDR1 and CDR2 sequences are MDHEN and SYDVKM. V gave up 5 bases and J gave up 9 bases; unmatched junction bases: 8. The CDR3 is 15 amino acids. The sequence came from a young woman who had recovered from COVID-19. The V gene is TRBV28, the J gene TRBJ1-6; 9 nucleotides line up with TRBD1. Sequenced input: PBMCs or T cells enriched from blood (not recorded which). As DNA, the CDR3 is TGTGCCAGCAGTCACGGAGGGGACAGGGCTTCACCCCTCCACTTT. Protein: CASSHGGDRASPLHF.